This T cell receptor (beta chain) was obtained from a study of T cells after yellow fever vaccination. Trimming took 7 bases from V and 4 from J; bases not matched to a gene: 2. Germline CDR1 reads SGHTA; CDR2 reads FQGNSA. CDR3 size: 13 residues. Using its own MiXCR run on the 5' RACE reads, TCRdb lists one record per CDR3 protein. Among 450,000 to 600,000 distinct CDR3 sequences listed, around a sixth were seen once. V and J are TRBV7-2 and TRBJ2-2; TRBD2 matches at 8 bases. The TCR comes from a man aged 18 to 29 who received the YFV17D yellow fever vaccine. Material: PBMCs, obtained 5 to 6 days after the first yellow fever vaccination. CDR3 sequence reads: CASTRGGTGELFF. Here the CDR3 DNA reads TGTGCCAGCACCCGGGGGGGCACCGGGGAGCTGTTTTTT.